The next 26 T cell receptor beta chains were all read from a single sample in a study of OX40 agonist ivuxolimab in advanced cancers. The library was obtained by the immunoSEQ multiplex PCR assay. TCRdb took this table from immuneACCESS and kept in-frame rearrangements with V and J called. Such tables lack part of the clones; where checked against another copy, unresolved V genes explain under half of the gap, and the rest is unexplained. This sample holds roughly 110,000 clones; approximately 90% were observed only once. Approximately 0.48% of the sample goes to the ten largest clones. Sequencing was performed on CD4+ or CD8+ T cells sorted from blood, taken in a trial of the OX40 agonist ivuxolimab. Receptors were obtained from an adult with an advanced solid tumor such as melanoma, head and neck, liver or kidney cancer.

The chain is built from TRBV4-2 and TRBJ2-7; a possible D gene is TRBD1 (6 bases). Looked up from germline, CDR1 is LGHNA and CDR2 is YNFKEQ. This CDR3 contains 14 residues. Between the trimmed V and J ends, which lost 6 bases and 4 bases, there was a span of 16 bases. CDR3 amino acids: CASSRYGQGYEQYF. Written as DNA, the CDR3 is TGTGCCAGCAGTAGGTACGGGCAGGGGTACGAGCAGTACTTC.

This chain connects TRBV21-1 to TRBJ2-5; the D call of TRBD2 is as the table states it, not checked on the DNA. TRBV21-1 constitutes a pseudogene. The length of the CDR3 is 14 residues. Written as DNA, the CDR3 is TGTGCCAGCCCTAGGCTAGCGGGGGCGGAGACCCAGTACTTC. It specifies CASPRLAGAETQYF.

The chain has TRBV21-1 and TRBJ1-4; no DNA check was done on the table's D call, TRBD1. TRBV21-1 is deemed a pseudogene. The CDR3 is 12 amino acids. Here the CDR3 reads CASTRVDEKLFF. Written as DNA, the CDR3 is TGTGCCAGCACCAGGGTGGATGAAAAACTGTTTTTT.

The J gene is TRBJ1-2, the V gene TRBV30, with 10 bases aligning to TRBD1. CDR3 length: 14 amino acids. Germline V gives CDR1 GTSNPN, CDR2 SVGIG (reference sequence). V shed 0 bases, J shed 5 bases, and the junction held 3 bases outside the gene matches. CDR3 protein: CAWSVLGQGYGYTF. DNA for the CDR3: TGTGCCTGGAGTGTACTGGGACAGGGGTATGGCTACACCTTC.

The CDR3, as DNA: TGTGCCAGCAGTGTCTACGGGGATACGCAGTATTTT. It translates to CASSVYGDTQYF. This chain joins TRBV2 and TRBJ2-3; D is ambiguous. V dropped 4 bases and J dropped 6 bases, with 8 bases sitting between them. CDR1 and CDR2 (germline): SNHLY, FYNNEI. The length of the CDR3 is 12 residues.

The genes are TRBV2 and TRBJ2-5; D call uncertain. Germline assignment: CDR1 SNHLY and CDR2 FYNNEI. CDR3 length: 11 residues. The ends were cut back, 6 bases at V and 3 bases at J, with 5 bases in the middle. The CDR3 coding sequence is TGTGCCAGCAGAGCAGAAGAGACCCAGTACTTC. It codes for CASRAEETQYF.

The V call is TRBV5-6, the J call TRBJ1-2; D perhaps matches TRBD1 (5 bases). The CDR3 contains 13 residues. Germline V CDR1 and CDR2: SGHDT, YYEEEE. Trimming stripped 0 bases from V and 6 bases from J, with 9 bases between. In nucleotides, the CDR3 is TGTGCCAGCAGCTTGGACAGGTACCATGGCTACACCTTC. Its translation: CASSLDRYHGYTF.

In its sample, this clone was seen a few times. The chain couples TRBV11-3 to TRBJ2-2; maybe TRBD2 (5 bases). Germline V lookup: CDR1 SGHNT, CDR2 YENEEA. The CDR3 spans 13 residues. The germline V and J ends were trimmed by 5 bases and 6 bases, with 10 bases remaining between them. CDR3 amino acids: CASSLLGAGELFF. The CDR3 DNA sequence: TGTGCCAGCAGCCTTCTGGGAGCCGGGGAGCTGTTTTTT.

V is TRBV27 and J is TRBJ1-2, with 9 bases identical to TRBD1. Germline V gene lookup returns CDR1 MNHEY and CDR2 SMNVEV (reference sequence). Losses at the gene ends were 5 bases for V and 3 bases for J; bases not matched to a gene: 10. This CDR3 spans 16 amino acids. The CDR3 region is CASSRFNRGRDYGYTF. The CDR3 bases are TGTGCCAGCAGTCGGTTTAACAGGGGGCGCGACTATGGCTACACCTTC.

V is TRBV19 and J is TRBJ2-2; D may be TRBD2 (5 bases). Germline V gene data show CDR1 as LNHDA and CDR2 as SQIVND (reference sequence). This CDR3 comprises 17 residues. V lost 5 bases and J 6 bases, leaving 22 bases between the germline ends. The CDR3 nucleotides read TGTGCCAGTAGTCCCTCAACGTGGGAGATTCCGTCCGGGGAGCTGTTTTTT. Its translation: CASSPSTWEIPSGELFF.

The chain links TRBV29-1 to TRBJ1-2; possibly TRBD1 for D (6 bases). The germline V and J ends were trimmed by 5 bases and 5 bases, with 18 bases remaining between them. The CDR3 totals 14 residues. CDR1 is SQVTM and CDR2 is ANQGSEA in the germline V gene. CDR3 in DNA: TGCAGCGTTCAACTTTCCGGCAGGGGATATGGCTACACCTTC. It translates to CSVQLSGRGYGYTF. The full variable domain, its missing parts supplied by reference TRBV29-1 and TRBJ1-2, is SAVISQKPSRDICQRGTSLTIQCQVDSQVTMMFWYRQQPGQSLTLIATANQGSEATYESGFVIDKFPISRPNLTFSTLTVSNMSPEDSSIYLCSVQLSGRGYGYTFGSGTRLTVV.

This rearrangement joins TRBV30 to TRBJ1-5; no clear D gene. The CDR3 extends over 14 amino acids. V gave up 0 bases and J gave up 1 base, with 7 bases separating them. In germline, CDR1 is GTSNPN, CDR2 SVGIG (reference sequence). CDR3 bases: TGTGCCTGGAGTGTGTCTCTGAGCAATCAGCCCCAGCATTTT. Encoded protein: CAWSVSLSNQPQHF.

The chain has TRBV20-1 and TRBJ2-7, with TRBD1 as a possible D gene (5 bases). Germline CDR1 reads DFQATT; CDR2 reads SNEGSKA (reference sequence). Between the trimmed V and J ends, which lost 2 bases and 5 bases, there was a span of 7 bases. This CDR3 has 11 amino acids. This CDR3 is CSARKGDEQYF. The CDR3 DNA follows: TGCAGTGCTAGAAAAGGGGACGAGCAGTACTTC.

The CDR3 loop is CAISESDRGTYEQYF. The DNA for the CDR3 is TGTGCCATCAGTGAGTCGGACAGGGGGACCTACGAGCAGTACTTC. The genes are TRBV10-3 and TRBJ2-7; TRBD1 agrees at 10 bases. Unmatched junction bases numbered 1, after V lost 0 bases and J lost 2 bases. The CDR3 extends over 15 amino acids. Germline values: CDR1 ENHRY, CDR2 SYGVKD.

This chain joins TRBV7-2 and TRBJ1-2, with unresolved D. The CDR3 has 11 amino acids. Trimming shortened V by 8 bases and J by 5 bases, and 9 bases separated the two germline ends. Germline-derived CDR1 and CDR2 are SGHTA and FQGNSA. The DNA for the CDR3 is TGTGCCAGCGGTGGAAGATATGGCTACACCTTC. This translates into CASGGRYGYTF.

This clone showed up just once. The CDR3 region is CASRAGTPEAFF. CDR3 in DNA: TGTGCCAGCAGGGCCGGGACCCCTGAAGCTTTCTTT. The V call is TRBV6-1, the J call TRBJ1-1; D perhaps matches TRBD1 (5 bases). V lost 6 bases and J 6 bases, leaving 11 bases between the germline ends. The CDR3 covers 12 residues. The germline CDR1 and CDR2 sequences are MNHNS and SASEGT.

The rearrangement joins TRBV6-6 to TRBJ2-3, with 7 bases fitting TRBD2. There are 12 residues in the CDR3. Germline lookup yields CDR1 MNHNY and CDR2 SVGAGI (reference sequence). The chain's CDR3 is CVTGGSTDTQYF. The CDR3 nucleotides read TGTGTAACGGGGGGAAGCACAGATACGCAGTATTTT.

V usage is TRBV21-1 and J usage is TRBJ1-5; the table calls TRBD1, which could not be checked here. TRBV21-1 is annotated as a pseudogene. The length of the CDR3 is 18 residues. The CDR3 nucleotides are TGTGCCAGCAGCAAAAGCCGGACAGGGATCCAGGGGAATCAGCCCCAGCATTTT. Translation gives CASSKSRTGIQGNQPQHF.

This chain links TRBV18 with TRBJ1-3; TRBD1 aligns across 7 bases. Germline CDR1 and CDR2: KGHSH and LQKENI. CDR3 length: 17 residues. Trimming cost V 2 bases and J 0 bases; bases outside gene matches: 7. In DNA, the CDR3 is TGTGCCAGCTCACCAAGGACGACAGGGAGCTCTGGAAACACCATATATTTT. Translation gives CASSPRTTGSSGNTIYF.

The rearrangement joins TRBV5-6 to TRBJ2-7; no firm D call. The germline CDR1 and CDR2 sequences are SGHDT and YYEEEE. Trimming removed 3 bases from V and 3 bases from J, with 7 bases in between. This CDR3 is built from 12 residues. The chain's CDR3 is CASSSLYYEQYF. The CDR3 nucleotides are TGTGCCAGCAGCTCCTTATACTACGAGCAGTACTTC.

The V call is TRBV15, the J call TRBJ2-1, with 9 bases that match TRBD1. Germline loops: CDR1 LNHNV, CDR2 YYDKDF (reference sequence). This CDR3 is 15 amino acids long. J gave up 6 bases and V 2 bases, and 5 bases lay outside the gene matches. The CDR3 nucleotides read TGTGCCACCAGCAGACCGGGACAGGGTACCAATGAGCAGTTCTTC. Amino acids: CATSRPGQGTNEQFF.

This clone was detected once. This rearrangement joins TRBV11-2 to TRBJ2-3; TRBD1 is a possible D gene (7 bases). V lost 7 bases and J 0 bases, leaving 20 bases between the germline ends. This CDR3 is 17 amino acids long. The germline V gene encodes CDR1 SGHAT and CDR2 FQNNGV. CDR3 protein: CASTLGAGQTSTDTQYF. CDR3 bases: TGTGCCAGCACCCTCGGGGCGGGACAGACTAGCACAGATACGCAGTATTTT.

The chain is built from TRBV28 and TRBJ2-1; tentatively, D is TRBD1 (7 bases). CDR3 length equals 15 residues. V was clipped by 7 bases and J by 2 bases, with 15 bases between them. Germline V CDR1 and CDR2: MDHEN, SYDVKM. CDR3 nucleotide sequence: TGTGCCAGCACCTCTTCAGGGGGGCCCTACAATGAGCAGTTCTTC. This sequence encodes CASTSSGGPYNEQFF. Filled out from reference TRBV28 and TRBJ2-1, the complete variable domain reads DVKVTQSSRYLVKRTGEKVFLECVQDMDHENMFWYRQDPGLGLRLIYFSYDVKMKEKGDIPEGYSVSREKKERFSLILESASTNQTSMYLCASTSSGGPYNEQFFGPGTRLTVL.

This chain uses TRBV18 with TRBJ1-1, with no clear D. This CDR3 has 17 residues. Germline CDR1 KGHSH, CDR2 LQKENI. Between the trimmed V and J ends, which lost 2 bases and 1 base, there was a span of 17 bases. For the CDR3, the DNA is TGTGCCAGCTCACCAAATCCCCACGTGGGAAGGAACACTGAAGCTTTCTTT. Translated: CASSPNPHVGRNTEAFF.

This clone appeared a few times. The rearrangement uses TRBV20-1 and TRBJ2-7, with D tentatively TRBD1 or TRBD2 (6 bases each). The germline V gene has CDR1 DFQATT and CDR2 SNEGSKA (reference sequence). CDR3 length: 11 residues. The CDR3 DNA reads as TGCAGGATGGAGGGGGGCTACGAGCAGTACTTC. It codes for CRMEGGYEQYF.

The genes are TRBV11-3 and TRBJ2-7; no firm D call. The CDR3 runs 12 residues. The germline gives CDR1 SGHNT, CDR2 YENEEA. Between the trimmed V and J ends, which lost 5 bases and 10 bases, there was a span of 15 bases. The chain's CDR3 is CASSPPMGPQYF. CDR3 DNA sequence: TGTGCCAGCAGCCCCCCCATGGGCCCCCAGTACTTC.